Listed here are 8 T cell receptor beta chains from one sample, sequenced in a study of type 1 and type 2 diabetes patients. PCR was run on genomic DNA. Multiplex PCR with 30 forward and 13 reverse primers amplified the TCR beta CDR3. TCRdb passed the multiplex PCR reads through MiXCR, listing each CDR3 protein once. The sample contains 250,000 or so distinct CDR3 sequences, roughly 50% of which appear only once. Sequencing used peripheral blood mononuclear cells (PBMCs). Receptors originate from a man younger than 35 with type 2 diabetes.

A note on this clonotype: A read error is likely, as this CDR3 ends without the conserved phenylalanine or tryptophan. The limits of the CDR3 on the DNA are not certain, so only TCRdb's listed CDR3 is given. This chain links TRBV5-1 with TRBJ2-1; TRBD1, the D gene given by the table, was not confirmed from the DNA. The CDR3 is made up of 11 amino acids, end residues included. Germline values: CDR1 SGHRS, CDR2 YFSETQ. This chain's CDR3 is CASSLGTGGRV.

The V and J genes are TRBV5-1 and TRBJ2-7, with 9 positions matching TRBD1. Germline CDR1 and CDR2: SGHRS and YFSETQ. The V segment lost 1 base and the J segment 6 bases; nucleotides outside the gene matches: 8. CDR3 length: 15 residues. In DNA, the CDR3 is TGCGCCAGCAGCTTGACCCGGGACAGGGTGGTCGAGCAGTACTTC. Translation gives CASSLTRDRVVEQYF.

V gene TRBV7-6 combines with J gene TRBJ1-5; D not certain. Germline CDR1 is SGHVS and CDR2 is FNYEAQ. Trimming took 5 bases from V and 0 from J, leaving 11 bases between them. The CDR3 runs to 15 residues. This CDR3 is CASSRTQFSNQPQHF. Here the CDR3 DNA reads TGTGCCAGCAGCCGCACACAATTTAGCAATCAGCCCCAGCATTTT.

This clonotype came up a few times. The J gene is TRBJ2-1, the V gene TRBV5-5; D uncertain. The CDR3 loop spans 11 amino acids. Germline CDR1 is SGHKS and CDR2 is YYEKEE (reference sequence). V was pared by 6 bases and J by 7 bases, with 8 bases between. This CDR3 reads CASIKGNEQFF. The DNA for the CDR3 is TGTGCCAGCATTAAGGGAAATGAGCAGTTCTTC. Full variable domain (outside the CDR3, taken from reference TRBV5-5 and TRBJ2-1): DAGVTQSPTHLIKTRGQQVTLRCSPISGHKSVSWYQQVLGQGPQFIFQYYEKEERGRGNFPDRFSARQFPNYSSELNVNALLLGDSALYLCASIKGNEQFFGPGTRLTVL.

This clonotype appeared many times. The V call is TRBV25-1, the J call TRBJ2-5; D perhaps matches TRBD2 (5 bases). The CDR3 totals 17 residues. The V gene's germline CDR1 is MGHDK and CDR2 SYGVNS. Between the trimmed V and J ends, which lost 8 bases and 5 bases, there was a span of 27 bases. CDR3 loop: CASQPGNRSPLRETQYF. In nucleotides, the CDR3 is TGTGCCAGCCAACCCGGGAACCGCTCACCCCTCCGGGAGACCCAGTACTTC.

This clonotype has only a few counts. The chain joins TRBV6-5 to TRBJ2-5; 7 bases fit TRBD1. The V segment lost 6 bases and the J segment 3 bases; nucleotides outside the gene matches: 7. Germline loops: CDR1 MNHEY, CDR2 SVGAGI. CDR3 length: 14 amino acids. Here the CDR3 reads CASRPGDREETQYF. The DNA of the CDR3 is TGTGCCAGCAGACCAGGTGACAGGGAAGAGACCCAGTACTTC.

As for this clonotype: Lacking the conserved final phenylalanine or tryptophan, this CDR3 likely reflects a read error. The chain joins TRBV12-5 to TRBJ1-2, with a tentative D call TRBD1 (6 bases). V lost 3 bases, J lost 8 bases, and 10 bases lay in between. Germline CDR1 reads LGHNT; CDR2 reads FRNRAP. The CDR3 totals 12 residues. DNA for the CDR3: TGTGCTAGTGGTTTCGGGGGGCGAGGCTACACCCTC. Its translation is CASGFGGRGYTL.

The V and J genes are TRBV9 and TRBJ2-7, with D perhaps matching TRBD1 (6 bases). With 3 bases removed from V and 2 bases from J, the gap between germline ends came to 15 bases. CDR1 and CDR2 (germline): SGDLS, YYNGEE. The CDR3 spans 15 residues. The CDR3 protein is CASSDGTGFPYEQYF. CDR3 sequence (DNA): TGTGCCAGCAGCGATGGTACAGGGTTCCCCTACGAGCAGTACTTC.